One sample yielded the 8 T cell receptor beta chains listed below, sequenced in a study of T cell responses to AZD1222 COVID-19 vaccine. TCRdb's copy holds only in-frame clones and misses some; the assay was immunoSEQ multiplex PCR. The sample has over 150,000 clones; 70% to 90% are singletons. Sequencing was performed on peripheral blood, taken on day 0 of AZD1222 vaccination. All receptors come from an adult in good health.

The chain carries TRBV4-2 and TRBJ2-2, with D perhaps matching TRBD1 (6 bases). CDR1 and CDR2 (germline): LGHNA, YNFKEQ. Trimming removed 1 base at V and 4 bases at J, with 22 bases between. CDR3 size: 19 residues. The CDR3 protein is CASSQGLTGLRGVTGELFF. DNA of the CDR3: TGTGCCAGCAGCCAAGGGCTGACAGGACTCCGAGGGGTCACCGGGGAGCTGTTTTTT.

This chain uses TRBV15 with TRBJ2-3; 8 bases match TRBD2. The V and J ends lost 2 bases and 5 bases, in that order; junction bases with no gene match: 6. The germline gives CDR1 LNHNV, CDR2 YYDKDF (reference sequence). The CDR3 consists of 15 residues. As DNA, the CDR3 is TGTGCCACCAGCAGATATAGCGGGATGGAAGATACGCAGTATTTT. Translation: CATSRYSGMEDTQYF.

V is TRBV6-5 and J is TRBJ2-5; 11 bases match TRBD2. V trimming: 6 bases; J trimming: 4 bases; junction bases outside the gene matches: 7. The CDR3 is made up of 15 amino acids. The germline gives CDR1 MNHEY, CDR2 SVGAGI. The CDR3 loop reads CASSTGTSGIETQYF. In nucleotides, the CDR3 is TGTGCCAGCAGCACCGGGACTAGCGGAATAGAGACCCAGTACTTC.

V gene TRBV6-5 combines with J gene TRBJ1-6, with a tentative D call TRBD1 (5 bases). CDR1 is MNHEY and CDR2 is SVGAGI in the germline V gene. V was pared by 6 bases and J by 5 bases, with 11 bases between. The CDR3 runs to 14 residues. The CDR3 DNA is TGTGCCAGCAGGCGGGGCGCCGATAATTCACCCCTCCACTTT. Translated: CASRRGADNSPLHF.

The chain combines TRBV28 with TRBJ1-2; 8 bases map to TRBD1. Per germline, CDR1 MDHEN and CDR2 SYDVKM. The V segment lost 4 bases and the J segment 3 bases; nucleotides outside the gene matches: 4. The CDR3 contains 14 residues. The DNA for the CDR3 is TGTGCCAGCAGTTACCAGGGGGCCTACTATGGCTACACCTTC. Translation: CASSYQGAYYGYTF.

The CDR3 is CASSKGMTGSSYNSPLHF. The CDR3 coding sequence is TGTGCCAGTAGTAAGGGGATGACAGGAAGCTCCTATAATTCACCCCTCCACTTT. This chain connects TRBV19 to TRBJ1-6; D might be TRBD1 (6 bases). From germline, CDR1 is LNHDA and CDR2 SQIVND (reference sequence). Trimming cost V 4 bases and J 0 bases, with 16 bases left between them. CDR3 length: 18 amino acids.

The chain uses TRBV5-6 and TRBJ2-5; D perhaps matches TRBD2 (5 bases). V was pared by 1 base and J by 2 bases, with 9 bases between. CDR1 and CDR2 from the germline V gene are SGHDT and YYEEEE. The CDR3 runs to 14 residues. This CDR3 reads CASSLLDFQETQYF. The CDR3 coding sequence is TGTGCCAGCAGCTTGTTGGACTTTCAAGAGACCCAGTACTTC.

The CDR3 DNA is TGTGCCACCAGCGGTGCCGGGGTAGGGGTGCTCTCTGGGGCCAACGTCCTGACTTTC. Encoded protein: CATSGAGVGVLSGANVLTF. The V call is TRBV15, the J call TRBJ2-6, with D perhaps given as TRBD1 or TRBD2 (5 bases each). The V and J ends lost 5 bases and 0 bases respectively, with 20 bases between them. Germline V gene lookup returns CDR1 LNHNV and CDR2 YYDKDF (reference sequence). CDR3 length: 19 residues.